This T cell receptor (beta chain) was found in a study of blood T cell repertoires in COVID-19. Overall study: The study drew acute and convalescent COVID-19 samples from the United States, Italy and Spain. PBMCs, B-cell-depleted T cells, or T cells were the source of the cDNA or gDNA that made up the material.

The germline V and J ends were trimmed by 5 bases and 2 bases, with 18 bases remaining between them. The CDR3 contains 16 residues. Germline CDR1 reads SEHNR; CDR2 reads FQNEAQ (reference sequence). Source study methods: Quantification of nucleated cells was approximated via reference gene primer amplification. Data came from immunoSEQ multiplex PCR; TCRdb stores just in-frame clones and leaves some out. The V and J calls and clone size come from that table; D and trimming were worked out from the DNA. The sample lists 210,000 or so clones, less than 90% seen once, with about 2% in the top ten. The rearrangement links TRBV7-9 to TRBJ1-2; tentative D call: TRBD1 (5 bases). Sequenced material: peripheral blood. The clonotype originates from a woman between 45 and 60 years old with acute or convalescent COVID-19. The CDR3: CASSPAGTGRNYGYTF. CDR3 coding DNA: TGTGCCAGCAGCCCAGCGGGGACGGGGAGGAACTATGGCTACACCTTC.